Each of the 21 T cell receptor beta chains below was sequenced from the same sample in a study of blood T cell repertoires in COVID-19. Here immunoSEQ multiplex PCR was the method, and the copy in TCRdb shows in-frame clones only, minus some. The table has 190,000 or so clones, over 75% seen once. The sequencing input was peripheral blood. Source of these receptors: a woman of 80 years or more with active or convalescent COVID-19.

This CDR3 is CASSQAGGNTEAFF. The CDR3 DNA reads as TGTGCCAGCAGCCAAGCCGGGGGGAACACTGAAGCTTTCTTT. The rearrangement joins TRBV4-2 to TRBJ1-1, with TRBD1 as a possible D gene (5 bases). The V end lost 1 base, the J end lost 1 base, and 7 bases lay between the germline ends. CDR3 length: 14 residues. Germline values: CDR1 LGHNA, CDR2 YNFKEQ.

The chain combines TRBV5-4 with TRBJ1-2; no clear D gene. CDR3 length: 15 residues. V was trimmed by 4 bases and J by 1 base, leaving 14 bases between them. Germline V gene lookup returns CDR1 SGHNT and CDR2 YYREEE (reference sequence). For the CDR3, the DNA is TGTGCCAGCAGCCCCCCGTTTAGTGGTAACTATGGCTACACCTTC. It translates to CASSPPFSGNYGYTF.

This chain links TRBV19 with TRBJ1-6; D is perhaps TRBD1 (6 bases). V gave up 5 bases and J gave up 14 bases, with 16 bases separating them. The germline V gene has CDR1 LNHDA and CDR2 SQIVND (reference sequence). This CDR3 has 13 residues. Written as DNA, the CDR3 is TGTGCCAGTAGTCCACGACAGGCCCTTGCCCTCCACTTT. Translating it yields CASSPRQALALHF.

A single count supports this clone. The rearrangement links TRBV10-1 to TRBJ1-5; D is unclear. V lost 1 base and J 4 bases, leaving 5 bases between the germline ends. The germline gives CDR1 WNHNN, CDR2 SYGVQD (reference sequence). This CDR3 is 13 amino acids long. The CDR3 bases are TGCGCCAGCAGTGAGTACCGGAATCAGCCCCAGCATTTT. Translated: CASSEYRNQPQHF.

The V call is TRBV7-6, the J call TRBJ1-1; 8 nucleotides line up with TRBD1. CDR3 length: 15 residues. The ends lost 3 bases at V and 0 bases at J; junction bases unmatched: 3. The germline CDR1 and CDR2 sequences are SGHVS and FNYEAQ. The CDR3 DNA follows: TGTGCCAGCAGCTTGGGGGACAGGTTGAACACTGAAGCTTTCTTT. It yields the protein CASSLGDRLNTEAFF.

The genes are TRBV24-1 and TRBJ1-2; weak D call: TRBD1 (5 bases). V lost 1 base, J lost 8 bases, and 16 bases lay in between. This CDR3 has 15 residues. Germline CDR1 and CDR2: KGHDR and SFDVKD. As DNA, the CDR3 is TGTGCCACCAGTGATTTCGGCAGGGCGATTTGGGGCTACACCTTC. Residues: CATSDFGRAIWGYTF.

V usage is TRBV3-1 (or the pseudogene TRBV3-2) and J usage is TRBJ2-3, with D tentatively TRBD2 (5 bases). V was trimmed by 3 bases and J by 5 bases, leaving 9 bases between them. Germline-derived CDR1 and CDR2 are LGHDT and YNNKEL (reference sequence). This CDR3 spans 13 amino acids. The CDR3, as DNA: TGTGCCAGCAGCCACCGAGGAGGAGATACGCAGTATTTT. Encoded protein: CASSHRGGDTQYF.

A few counts support this clone. The chain is built from TRBV18 and TRBJ1-1, with 9 positions matching TRBD1. V shed 6 bases, J shed 4 bases, and the junction held 12 bases outside the gene matches. The CDR3 is 16 residues long. Per the germline V gene, CDR1 is KGHSH and CDR2 is LQKENI. For the CDR3, the DNA is TGTGCCAGCTCCCTAACAGGGGGCGCGGGGGGCACTGAAGCTTTCTTT. The encoded protein is CASSLTGGAGGTEAFF.

V is TRBV10-1 and J is TRBJ2-1; 15 bases fit TRBD2. Losses at the gene ends were 5 bases for V and 10 bases for J; bases not matched to a gene: 9. CDR1 is WNHNN, CDR2 SYGVQD, per germline (reference sequence). The CDR3 has 16 residues. CDR3 sequence (DNA): TGCGCCAGCAGTTATCGGACTAGCGGGGGGGGGTCGGAGCAGTTCTTC. Its translation is CASSYRTSGGGSEQFF.

The sample holds a few counts of this clone. The chain employs TRBV6-5 and TRBJ2-7, with TRBD1 identical over 10 bases. Trimming at V came to 8 bases and at J to 3 bases, leaving 10 bases not matched to a gene. The CDR3 sequence is 15 residues long. CDR1 and CDR2 (germline): MNHEY, SVGAGI. The chain's CDR3 is CASSLTRTGGYEQYF. DNA for the CDR3: TGTGCCAGCTCCTTAACCCGGACAGGGGGCTACGAGCAGTACTTC.

The chain carries TRBV9 and TRBJ2-2; no clear D. V was cut by 0 bases and J by 0 bases, with 12 bases left in between. CDR1 is SGDLS and CDR2 is YYNGEE in the germline V gene. This CDR3 contains 17 residues. The CDR3 here is CASSVARRRANTGELFF. For the CDR3, the DNA is TGTGCCAGCAGCGTAGCTAGACGGAGAGCGAACACCGGGGAGCTGTTTTTT.

The rearrangement joins TRBV3-1 (or the pseudogene TRBV3-2) to TRBJ1-4, with D perhaps matching TRBD1 (5 bases). The CDR3 totals 16 residues. V dropped 6 bases and J dropped 5 bases, with 19 bases sitting between them. Per germline, CDR1 LGHDT and CDR2 YNNKEL (reference sequence). The chain's CDR3 is CASSQIGRGLNEKLFF. In DNA, the CDR3 is TGTGCCAGCAGTCAGATTGGGCGGGGGTTAAATGAAAAACTGTTTTTT.

The chain recombines TRBV7-2 with TRBJ1-5; 7 nucleotides align to TRBD1. The CDR3 runs 17 residues. V trimming: 4 bases; J trimming: 4 bases; junction bases outside the gene matches: 13. The germline CDR1 and CDR2 sequences are SGHTA and FQGNSA. The chain's CDR3 is CASSSQTGTAFNQPQHF. The DNA of the CDR3 is TGTGCCAGCAGCTCGCAAACCGGGACAGCATTTAATCAGCCCCAGCATTTT.

The gene calls are TRBV30 and TRBJ1-6, with D hard to call. This CDR3 is built from 13 residues. V was cut by 0 bases and J by 8 bases, with 8 bases left in between. Germline V gene lookup returns CDR1 GTSNPN and CDR2 SVGIG (reference sequence). CDR3 protein: CAWSVLPYSPLHF. The CDR3 region has the DNA TGTGCCTGGAGTGTACTACCCTATTCACCCCTCCACTTT. Full variable domain (rest looked up from reference TRBV30 and TRBJ1-6): SQTIHQWPATLVQPVGSPLSLECTVEGTSNPNLYWYRQAAGRGLQLLFYSVGIGQISSEVPQNLSASRPQDRQFILSSKKLLLSDSGFYLCAWSVLPYSPLHFGNGTRLTVT.

V gene TRBV19 combines with J gene TRBJ2-7; 10 bases agree with TRBD2. This CDR3 is 15 amino acids long. V was clipped by 8 bases and J by 4 bases; unmatched bases: 11. Germline loops: CDR1 LNHDA, CDR2 SQIVND (reference sequence). CDR3 nucleotide sequence: TGTGCCAGTTCAACTAGCGGGGCGGACCTTTACGAGCAGTACTTC. Translation gives CASSTSGADLYEQYF. The whole variable domain, remainder taken from reference TRBV19 and TRBJ2-7, is DGGITQSPKYLFRKEGQNVTLSCEQNLNHDAMYWYRQDPGQGLRLIYYSQIVNDFQKGDIAEGYSVSREKKESFPLTVTSAQKNPTAFYLCASSTSGADLYEQYFGPGTRLTVT.

This rearrangement joins TRBV6-2 or TRBV6-3 to TRBJ2-1; D call uncertain. Per the germline V gene, CDR1 is MNHEY and CDR2 is SVGEGT. V lost 2 bases to trimming and J lost 8 bases, with 7 bases between them. This CDR3 spans 12 amino acids. The CDR3 DNA sequence: TGTGCCAGCAGTTACGCCGGTCATGAGCAGTTCTTC. The encoded protein is CASSYAGHEQFF.

CDR3 sequence: CASSQGSVGYTF. The CDR3 region has the DNA TGTGCCAGCAGCCAAGGCAGTGTGGGCTACACCTTC. This chain uses TRBV3-1 (or the pseudogene TRBV3-2) with TRBJ1-2; D is unresolved. Germline V CDR1 and CDR2: LGHDT, YNNKEL (reference sequence). V lost 1 base and J 8 bases, leaving 8 bases between the germline ends. The length of the CDR3 is 12 residues.

The chain couples TRBV5-1 to TRBJ2-7; 7 bases line up with TRBD2. J was trimmed by 6 bases and V by 4 bases; bases with no gene match: 13. The CDR3 sequence is 15 residues long. Germline assignment: CDR1 SGHRS and CDR2 YFSETQ. The CDR3 loop is CASSPAGRGVGEQYF. CDR3 nucleotides: TGCGCCAGCAGCCCTGCGGGGAGGGGTGTAGGCGAGCAGTACTTC.

The genes are TRBV24-1 and TRBJ1-4; no clear D. CDR1 KGHDR and CDR2 SFDVKD come from the germline V gene. The CDR3 loop spans 13 amino acids. V was cut by 4 bases and J by 8 bases, with 10 bases left in between. For the CDR3, the DNA is TGTGCCACCAGTGAGAATACCGGGGAAAAACTGTTTTTT. Residues: CATSENTGEKLFF.

The chain employs TRBV25-1 and TRBJ2-7; 9 bases match TRBD1. Germline assignment: CDR1 MGHDK and CDR2 SYGVNS. V lost 8 bases to trimming and J lost 4 bases; unmatched junction nucleotides: 3. CDR3 length equals 12 residues. CDR3 in amino acids: CASSGQGYEQYF. CDR3 DNA sequence: TGTGCCAGCTCCGGACAGGGGTACGAGCAGTACTTC.

The chain couples TRBV28 to TRBJ1-6; 7 bases match TRBD1. The CDR3 contains 14 residues. V shed 2 bases, J shed 8 bases, and the junction held 3 bases outside the gene matches. Germline V gives CDR1 MDHEN, CDR2 SYDVKM. CDR3 sequence: CASSLHDRDSPLHF. The CDR3 DNA reads as TGTGCCAGCAGTTTACATGACAGGGATTCACCCCTCCACTTT.